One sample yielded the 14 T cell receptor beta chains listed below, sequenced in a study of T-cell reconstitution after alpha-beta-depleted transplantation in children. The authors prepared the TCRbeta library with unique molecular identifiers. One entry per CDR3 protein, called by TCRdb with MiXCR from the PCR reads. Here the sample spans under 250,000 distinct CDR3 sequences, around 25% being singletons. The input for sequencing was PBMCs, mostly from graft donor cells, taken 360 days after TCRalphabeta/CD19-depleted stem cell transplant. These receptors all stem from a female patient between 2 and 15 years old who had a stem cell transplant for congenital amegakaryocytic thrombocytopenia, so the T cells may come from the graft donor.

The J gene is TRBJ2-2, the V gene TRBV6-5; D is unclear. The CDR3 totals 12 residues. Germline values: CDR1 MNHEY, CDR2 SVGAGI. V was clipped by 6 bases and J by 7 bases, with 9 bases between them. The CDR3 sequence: CASREPSGELFF. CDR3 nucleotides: TGTGCCAGCAGGGAACCGAGCGGGGAGCTGTTTTTT.

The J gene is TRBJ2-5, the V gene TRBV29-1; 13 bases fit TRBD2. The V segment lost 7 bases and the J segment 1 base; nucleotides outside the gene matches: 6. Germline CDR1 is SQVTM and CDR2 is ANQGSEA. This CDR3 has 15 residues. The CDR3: CSGERTSGGQETQYF. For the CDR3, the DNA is TGCAGCGGGGAAAGGACTAGCGGGGGCCAAGAGACCCAGTACTTC.

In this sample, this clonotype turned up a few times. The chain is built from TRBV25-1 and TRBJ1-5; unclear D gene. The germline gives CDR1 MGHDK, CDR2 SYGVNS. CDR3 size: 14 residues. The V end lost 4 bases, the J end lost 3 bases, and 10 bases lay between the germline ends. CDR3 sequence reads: CASSAFHHNQPQHF. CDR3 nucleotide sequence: TGTGCCAGCAGTGCGTTCCACCACAATCAGCCCCAGCATTTT.

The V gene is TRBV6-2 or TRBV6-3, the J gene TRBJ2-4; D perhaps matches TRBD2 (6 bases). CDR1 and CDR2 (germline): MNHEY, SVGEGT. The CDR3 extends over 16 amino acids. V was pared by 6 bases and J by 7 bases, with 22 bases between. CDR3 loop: CASSLPDGLFGNIQYF. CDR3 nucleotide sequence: TGTGCCAGCAGCCTACCGGATGGACTATTCGGGAACATTCAGTACTTC.

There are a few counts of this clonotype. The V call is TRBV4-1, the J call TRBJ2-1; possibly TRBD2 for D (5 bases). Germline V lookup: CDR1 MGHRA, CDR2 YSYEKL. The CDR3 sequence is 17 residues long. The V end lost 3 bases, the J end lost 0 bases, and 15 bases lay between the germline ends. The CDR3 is CASSQRERSNSYNEQFF. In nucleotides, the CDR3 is TGCGCCAGCAGCCAGAGGGAGCGGTCTAACTCCTACAATGAGCAGTTCTTC.

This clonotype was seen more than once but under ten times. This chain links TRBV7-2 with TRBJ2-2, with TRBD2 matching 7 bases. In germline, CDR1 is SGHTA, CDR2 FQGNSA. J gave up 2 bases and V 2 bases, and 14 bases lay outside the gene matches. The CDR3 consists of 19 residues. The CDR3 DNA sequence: TGTGCCAGCAGCTTACCGGGGGGACCTTCCCACTATAACACCGGGGAGCTGTTTTTT. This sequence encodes CASSLPGGPSHYNTGELFF.

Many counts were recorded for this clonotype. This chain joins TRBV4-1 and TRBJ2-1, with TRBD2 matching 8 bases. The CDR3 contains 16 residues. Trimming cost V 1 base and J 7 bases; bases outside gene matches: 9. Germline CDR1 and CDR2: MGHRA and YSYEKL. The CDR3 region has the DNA TGCGCCAGCAGCCAAGTGCGACTAGCGCTGGGGAATGAGCAGTTCTTC. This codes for CASSQVRLALGNEQFF.

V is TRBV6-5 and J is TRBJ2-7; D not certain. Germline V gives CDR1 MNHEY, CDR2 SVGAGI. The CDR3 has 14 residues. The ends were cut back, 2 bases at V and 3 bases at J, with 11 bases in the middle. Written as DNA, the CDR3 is TGTGCCAGCAGTTACCTGGGCAGTTACTACGAGCAGTACTTC. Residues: CASSYLGSYYEQYF.

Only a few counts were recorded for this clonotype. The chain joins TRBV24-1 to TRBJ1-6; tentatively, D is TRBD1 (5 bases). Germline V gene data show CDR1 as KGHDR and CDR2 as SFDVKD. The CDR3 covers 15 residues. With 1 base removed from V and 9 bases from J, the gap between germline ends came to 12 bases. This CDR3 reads CATSDFRSGGSPLHF. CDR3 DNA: TGTGCCACCAGTGATTTTCGTAGCGGGGGTTCACCCCTCCACTTT.

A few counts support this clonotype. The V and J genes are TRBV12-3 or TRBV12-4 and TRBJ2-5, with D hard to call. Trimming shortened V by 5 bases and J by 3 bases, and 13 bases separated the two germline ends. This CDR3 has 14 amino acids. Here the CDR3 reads CASSPPGREETQYF. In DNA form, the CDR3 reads TGTGCCAGCAGTCCCCCGGGTAGGGAAGAGACCCAGTACTTC.

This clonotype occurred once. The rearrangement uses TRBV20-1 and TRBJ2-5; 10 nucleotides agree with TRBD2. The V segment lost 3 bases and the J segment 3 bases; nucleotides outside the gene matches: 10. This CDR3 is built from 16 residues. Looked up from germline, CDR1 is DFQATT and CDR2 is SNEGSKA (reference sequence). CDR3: CSASLLWLAGEETQYF. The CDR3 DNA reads TGCAGTGCTAGTTTGTTGTGGCTAGCGGGAGAAGAGACCCAGTACTTC.

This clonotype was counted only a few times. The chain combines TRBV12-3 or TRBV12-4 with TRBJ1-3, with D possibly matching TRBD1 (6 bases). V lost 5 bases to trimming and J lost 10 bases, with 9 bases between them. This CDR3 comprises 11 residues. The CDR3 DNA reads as TGTGCCAGCAGTAAGGGGGGGACCATATATTTT. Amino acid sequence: CASSKGGTIYF.

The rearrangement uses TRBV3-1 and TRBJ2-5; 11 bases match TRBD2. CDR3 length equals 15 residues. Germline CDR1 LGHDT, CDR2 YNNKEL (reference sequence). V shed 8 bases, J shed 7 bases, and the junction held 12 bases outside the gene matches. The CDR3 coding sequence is TGTGCCAGCTTCCGACGTGGGACTAGCGGTACGACCCAGTACTTC. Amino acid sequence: CASFRRGTSGTTQYF.

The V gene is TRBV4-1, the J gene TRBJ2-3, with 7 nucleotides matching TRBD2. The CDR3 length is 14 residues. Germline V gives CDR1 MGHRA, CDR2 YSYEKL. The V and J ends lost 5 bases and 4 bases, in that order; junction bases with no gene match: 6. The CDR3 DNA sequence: TGCGCCAGCAGCAAGCGGGAAGGTCCAGATACGCAGTATTTT. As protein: CASSKREGPDTQYF.